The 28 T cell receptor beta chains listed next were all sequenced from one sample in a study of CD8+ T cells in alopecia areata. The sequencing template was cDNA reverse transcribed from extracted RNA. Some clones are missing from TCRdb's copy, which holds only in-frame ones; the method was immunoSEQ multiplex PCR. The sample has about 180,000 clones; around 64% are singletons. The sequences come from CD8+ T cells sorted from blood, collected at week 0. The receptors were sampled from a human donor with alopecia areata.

As DNA, the CDR3 is TGTGCCAGCAGCAGACCGGACACAGATACGCAGTATTTT. This translates into CASSRPDTDTQYF. The chain carries TRBV7-9 and TRBJ2-3; D is undetermined. Germline CDR1 is SEHNR and CDR2 is FQNEAQ (reference sequence). CDR3 size: 13 residues. V lost 5 bases to trimming and J lost 2 bases, with 8 bases between them.

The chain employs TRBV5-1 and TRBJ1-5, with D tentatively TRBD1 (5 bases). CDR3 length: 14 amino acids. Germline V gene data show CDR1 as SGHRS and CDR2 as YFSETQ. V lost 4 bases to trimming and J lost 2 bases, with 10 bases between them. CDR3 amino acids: CASSPGGGNQPQHF. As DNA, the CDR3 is TGCGCCAGCAGCCCGGGGGGAGGCAATCAGCCCCAGCATTTT.

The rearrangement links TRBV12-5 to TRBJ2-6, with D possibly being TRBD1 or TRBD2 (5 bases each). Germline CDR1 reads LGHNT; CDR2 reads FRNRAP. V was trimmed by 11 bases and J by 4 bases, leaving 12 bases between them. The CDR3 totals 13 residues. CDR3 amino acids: CASRGAGANVLTF. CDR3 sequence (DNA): TGTGCTTCTAGAGGGGCCGGGGCCAACGTCCTGACTTTC.

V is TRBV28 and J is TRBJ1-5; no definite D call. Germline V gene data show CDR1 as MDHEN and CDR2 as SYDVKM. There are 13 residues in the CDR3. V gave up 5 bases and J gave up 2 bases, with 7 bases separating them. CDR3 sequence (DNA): TGTGCCAGCAGTGCGGAGGGCAATCAGCCCCAGCATTTT. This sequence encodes CASSAEGNQPQHF.

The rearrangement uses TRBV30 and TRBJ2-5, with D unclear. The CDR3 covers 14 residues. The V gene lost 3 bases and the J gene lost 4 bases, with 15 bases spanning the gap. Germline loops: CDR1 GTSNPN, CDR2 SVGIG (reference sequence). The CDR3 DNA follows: TGTGCCTGGAGCTACGGTACGGTCGGAGAGACCCAGTACTTC. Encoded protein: CAWSYGTVGETQYF.

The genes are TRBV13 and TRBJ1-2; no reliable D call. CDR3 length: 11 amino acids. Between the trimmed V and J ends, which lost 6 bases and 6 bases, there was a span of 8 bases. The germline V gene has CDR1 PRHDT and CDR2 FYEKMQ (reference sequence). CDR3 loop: CASRTNDGYTF. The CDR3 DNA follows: TGTGCCAGCAGGACGAATGATGGCTACACCTTC.

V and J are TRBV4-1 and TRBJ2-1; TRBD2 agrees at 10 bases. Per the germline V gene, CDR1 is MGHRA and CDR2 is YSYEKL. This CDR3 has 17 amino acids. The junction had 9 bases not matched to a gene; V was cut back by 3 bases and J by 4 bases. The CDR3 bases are TGCGCCAGCAGCCACGGATCCACTAGCGGGGTTTACAATGAGCAGTTCTTC. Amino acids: CASSHGSTSGVYNEQFF.

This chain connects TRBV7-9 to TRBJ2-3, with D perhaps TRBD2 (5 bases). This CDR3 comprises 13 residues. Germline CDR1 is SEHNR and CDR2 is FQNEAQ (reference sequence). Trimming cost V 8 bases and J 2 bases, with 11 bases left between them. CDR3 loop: CASLLEFTDTQYF. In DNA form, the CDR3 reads TGTGCCAGCCTACTAGAGTTCACAGATACGCAGTATTTT. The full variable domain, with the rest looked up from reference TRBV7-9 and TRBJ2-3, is DTGVSQNPRHKITKRGQNVTFRCDPISEHNRLYWYRQTLGQGPEFLTYFQNEAQLEKSRLLSDRFSAERPKGSFSTLEIQRTEQGDSAMYLCASLLEFTDTQYFGPGTRLTVL.

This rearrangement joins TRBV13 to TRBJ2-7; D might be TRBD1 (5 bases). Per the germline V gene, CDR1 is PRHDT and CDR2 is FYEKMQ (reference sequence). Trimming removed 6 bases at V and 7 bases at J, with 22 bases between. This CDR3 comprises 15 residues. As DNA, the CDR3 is TGTGCCAGCAGTTATACGCAGGGCTTGAGTGGGGAGCAGTACTTC. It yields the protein CASSYTQGLSGEQYF.

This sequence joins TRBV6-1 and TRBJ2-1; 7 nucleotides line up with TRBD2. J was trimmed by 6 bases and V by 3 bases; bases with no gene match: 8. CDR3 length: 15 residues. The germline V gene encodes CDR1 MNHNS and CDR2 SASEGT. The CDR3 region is CASSDIAGGFNEQFF. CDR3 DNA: TGTGCCAGCAGTGACATAGCGGGTGGGTTCAATGAGCAGTTCTTC.

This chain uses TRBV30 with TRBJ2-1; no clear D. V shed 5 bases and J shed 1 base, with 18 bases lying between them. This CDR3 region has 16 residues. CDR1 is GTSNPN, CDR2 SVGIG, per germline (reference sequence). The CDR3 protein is CAWALYLGGSYNEQFF. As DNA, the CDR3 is TGTGCCTGGGCCCTCTACCTCGGTGGTTCCTACAATGAGCAGTTCTTC.

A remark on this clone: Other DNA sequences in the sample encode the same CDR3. The chain's CDR3 is CASSPSYEQYF. CDR3 in DNA: TGTGCCAGCAGCCCGTCCTACGAGCAGTACTTC. The rearrangement links TRBV6-6 to TRBJ2-7; the D is unclear. The CDR3 loop spans 11 amino acids. Germline loops: CDR1 MNHNY, CDR2 SVGAGI (reference sequence). V lost 6 bases to trimming and J lost 1 base, with 4 bases between them.

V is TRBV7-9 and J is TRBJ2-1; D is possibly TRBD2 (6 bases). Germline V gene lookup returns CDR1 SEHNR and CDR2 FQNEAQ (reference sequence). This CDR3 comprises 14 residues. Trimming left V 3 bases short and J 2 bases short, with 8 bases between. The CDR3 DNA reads TGTGCCAGCAGCTTCTCGGGGGCCTACAATGAGCAGTTCTTC. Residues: CASSFSGAYNEQFF.

The CDR3 sequence: CAIRTGGAEAFF. The CDR3 region has the DNA TGTGCCATCAGGACAGGGGGTGCTGAAGCTTTCTTT. V gene TRBV10-3 combines with J gene TRBJ1-1, with 9 bases matching TRBD1. CDR3 length: 12 residues. The germline V gene encodes CDR1 ENHRY and CDR2 SYGVKD. The ends lost 6 bases at V and 6 bases at J; junction bases unmatched: 2.

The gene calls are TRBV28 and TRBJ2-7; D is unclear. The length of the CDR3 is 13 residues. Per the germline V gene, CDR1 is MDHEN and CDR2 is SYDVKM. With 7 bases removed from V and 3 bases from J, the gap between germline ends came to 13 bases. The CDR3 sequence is CASTQRLLYEQYF. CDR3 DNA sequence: TGTGCCAGCACCCAGCGACTCCTCTACGAGCAGTACTTC.

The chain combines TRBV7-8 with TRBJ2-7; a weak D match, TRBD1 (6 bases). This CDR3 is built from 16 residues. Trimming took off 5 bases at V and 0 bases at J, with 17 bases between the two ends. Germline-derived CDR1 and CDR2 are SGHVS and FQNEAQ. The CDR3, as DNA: TGTGCCAGCAGCGCTAGGACAGTACCTAACTCCTACGAGCAGTACTTC. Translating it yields CASSARTVPNSYEQYF. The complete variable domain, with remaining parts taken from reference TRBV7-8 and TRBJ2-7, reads GAGVSQSPRYKVAKRGQDVALRCDPISGHVSLFWYQQALGQGPEFLTYFQNEAQLDKSGLPSDRFFAERPEGSVSTLKIQRTQQEDSAVYLCASSARTVPNSYEQYFGPGTRLTVT.

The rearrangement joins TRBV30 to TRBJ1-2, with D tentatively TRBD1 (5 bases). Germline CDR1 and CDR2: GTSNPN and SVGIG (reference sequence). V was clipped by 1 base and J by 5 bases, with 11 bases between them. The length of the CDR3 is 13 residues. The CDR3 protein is CAWSERGVYGYTF. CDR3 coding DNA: TGTGCCTGGAGTGAGCGGGGGGTTTATGGCTACACCTTC.

The CDR3 spells CASSLGGLAGRGEETQYF. As DNA, the CDR3 is TGTGCCAGCAGCTTAGGGGGACTAGCGGGGCGCGGGGAAGAGACCCAGTACTTC. V and J are TRBV7-2 and TRBJ2-5; 13 bases are shared with TRBD2. CDR1 is SGHTA, CDR2 FQGNSA, per germline. V lost 1 base to trimming and J lost 3 bases; unmatched junction nucleotides: 8. The CDR3 runs to 18 residues.

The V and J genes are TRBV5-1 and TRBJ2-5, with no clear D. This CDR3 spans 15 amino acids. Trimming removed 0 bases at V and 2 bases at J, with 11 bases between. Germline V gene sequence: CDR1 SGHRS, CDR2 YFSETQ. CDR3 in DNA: TGCGCCAGCAGCTTGGCTCTCCAGACGCAAGAGACCCAGTACTTC. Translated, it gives CASSLALQTQETQYF. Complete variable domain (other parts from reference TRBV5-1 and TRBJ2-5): KAGVTQTPRYLIKTRGQQVTLSCSPISGHRSVSWYQQTPGQGLQFLFEYFSETQRNKGNFPGRFSGRQFSNSRSEMNVSTLELGDSALYLCASSLALQTQETQYFGPGTRLLVL.

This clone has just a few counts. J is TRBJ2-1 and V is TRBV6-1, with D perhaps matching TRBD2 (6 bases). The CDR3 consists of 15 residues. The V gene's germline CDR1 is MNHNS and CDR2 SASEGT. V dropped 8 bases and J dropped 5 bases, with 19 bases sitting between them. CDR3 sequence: CASLGGSLEDNEQFF. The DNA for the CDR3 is TGTGCCAGCCTAGGAGGGTCGCTAGAGGACAATGAGCAGTTCTTC.

CDR3 sequence: CASSFHTGELFF. Here the CDR3 DNA reads TGTGCCAGCAGCTTCCACACCGGGGAGCTGTTTTTT. This chain uses TRBV7-9 with TRBJ2-2; D remains ambiguous. The CDR3 is made up of 12 amino acids. V was pared by 3 bases and J by 3 bases, with 2 bases between. Germline CDR1 is SEHNR and CDR2 is FQNEAQ (reference sequence).

This CDR3 is CAWSVLTAGGYNEQFF. CDR3 DNA sequence: TGTGCCTGGAGTGTACTGACGGCAGGGGGGTACAATGAGCAGTTCTTC. The chain uses TRBV30 and TRBJ2-1; possibly TRBD1 for D (7 bases). The CDR3 sequence is 16 residues long. Germline V lookup: CDR1 GTSNPN, CDR2 SVGIG (reference sequence). V dropped 0 bases and J dropped 4 bases, with 16 bases sitting between them.

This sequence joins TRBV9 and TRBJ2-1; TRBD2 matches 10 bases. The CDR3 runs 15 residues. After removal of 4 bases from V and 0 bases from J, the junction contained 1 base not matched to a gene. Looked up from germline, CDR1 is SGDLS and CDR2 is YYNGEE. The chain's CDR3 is CASSSSGSSYNEQFF. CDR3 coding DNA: TGTGCCAGCAGCTCTAGCGGGAGCTCCTACAATGAGCAGTTCTTC.

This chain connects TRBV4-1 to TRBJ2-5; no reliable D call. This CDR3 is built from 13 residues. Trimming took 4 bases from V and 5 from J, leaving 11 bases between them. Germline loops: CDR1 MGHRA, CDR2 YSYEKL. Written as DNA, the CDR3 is TGCGCCAGCAGCCGGAGTAGCCGGGAGACCCAGTACTTC. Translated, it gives CASSRSSRETQYF.

Here the CDR3 reads CASSLGINTGELFF. The CDR3 coding sequence is TGTGCCAGCAGCTTGGGGATTAACACCGGGGAGCTGTTTTTT. The chain joins TRBV13 to TRBJ2-2, with D unresolved. V was trimmed by 3 bases and J by 2 bases, leaving 7 bases between them. The germline CDR1 and CDR2 sequences are PRHDT and FYEKMQ (reference sequence). The CDR3 loop spans 14 amino acids.

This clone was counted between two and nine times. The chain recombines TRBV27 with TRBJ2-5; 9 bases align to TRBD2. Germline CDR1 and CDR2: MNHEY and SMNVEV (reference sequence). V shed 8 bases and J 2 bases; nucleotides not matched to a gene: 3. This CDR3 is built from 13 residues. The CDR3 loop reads CASGRGGQETQYF. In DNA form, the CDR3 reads TGTGCCAGCGGGCGGGGGGGGCAAGAGACCCAGTACTTC.

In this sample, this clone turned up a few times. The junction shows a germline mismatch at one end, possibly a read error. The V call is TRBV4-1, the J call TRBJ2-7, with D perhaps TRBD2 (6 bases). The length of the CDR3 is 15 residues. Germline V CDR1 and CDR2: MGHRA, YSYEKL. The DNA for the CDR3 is TGTGCCAGCAGCAGCAGAGATCTCGGGGGCTACGAGCAGTACTTC. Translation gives CASSSRDLGGYEQYF.

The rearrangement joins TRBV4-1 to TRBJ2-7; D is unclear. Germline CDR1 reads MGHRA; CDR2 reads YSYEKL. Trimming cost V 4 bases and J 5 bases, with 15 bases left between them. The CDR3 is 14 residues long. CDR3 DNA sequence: TGCGCCAGCAGCCCTAGGGTAGGGCCCAACGAGCAGTACTTC. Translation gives CASSPRVGPNEQYF.